These 4 T cell receptor beta chains were all obtained from the same sample, sequenced in a study of T cells after yellow fever vaccination. MiXCR, run by TCRdb on the 5' RACE reads, gives a single entry per CDR3 protein. The sample gives 250,000 to 400,000 distinct CDR3 sequences, 4.1% of which show up once; around 23% is in the top ten. The starting material was PBMCs, obtained 5 days after the yellow fever booster vaccination. These receptor sequences come from a young man who received the YFV17D yellow fever vaccine.

This clonotype occurred many times. The rearrangement links TRBV20-1 to TRBJ2-1; the D call may be TRBD1 or TRBD2 (6 bases each). Germline loops: CDR1 DFQATT, CDR2 SNEGSKA (reference sequence). The CDR3 consists of 14 residues. The germline V and J ends were trimmed by 0 bases and 15 bases, with 21 bases remaining between them. In nucleotides, the CDR3 is TGCAGTGCTAGAGAAGTCTCCCGGGGGCCTGTTTTGTTCTTC. This encodes CSAREVSRGPVLFF.

To note about this clonotype: This clone may be a read error of a much larger clone one base away. The chain has TRBV18 and TRBJ1-2; D call uncertain. V shed 2 bases and J shed 4 bases, with 11 bases lying between them. Looked up from germline, CDR1 is KGHSH and CDR2 is LQKENI. The CDR3 totals 14 residues. The DNA of the CDR3 is TGTGCCAGCTCACCAACTCGAATTACCTATGGCTACACCTTC. It translates to CASSPTRITYGYTF.

This clonotype was seen repeatedly, ten times or more. V and J are TRBV6-5 and TRBJ1-1, with TRBD1 identical over 7 bases. Germline V lookup: CDR1 MNHEY, CDR2 SVGAGI. The CDR3 consists of 15 residues. Trimming took 8 bases from V and 5 from J; bases not matched to a gene: 14. As DNA, the CDR3 is TGTGCCAGCTGGGGACAGAGACTAGGTGTGACTGAAGCTTTCTTT. It yields the protein CASWGQRLGVTEAFF.

This clonotype was detected a few times. The gene calls are TRBV4-2 and TRBJ2-1; D not certain. The germline CDR1 and CDR2 sequences are LGHNA and YNFKEQ. This CDR3 spans 16 amino acids. Trimming took off 0 bases at V and 5 bases at J, with 14 bases between the two ends. As DNA, the CDR3 is TGTGCCAGCAGCCAAGATGTCCGGCAATCTCACAATGAGCAGTTCTTC. It specifies CASSQDVRQSHNEQFF.